Here is one T cell receptor beta chain with its context. The record originates from a study of control samples from healthy donors and cancer patients. Libraries were prepared by immunoSEQ multiplex PCR; TCRdb keeps only in-frame clonotypes and omits some of them. This sample has around 93,000 clones; about 91% occur once, and the top ten carry less than 15%. CDR3 length: 14 amino acids. Germline CDR1 is MNHEY and CDR2 is SMNVEV (reference sequence). V was cut by 7 bases and J by 2 bases, with 12 bases left in between. This TCR derives from a man younger than 45 in good health. This chain links TRBV27 with TRBJ1-5; D gene uncertain. The sequencing sample was made of blood. The CDR3 sequence: CASTGSLGNQPQHF. DNA of the CDR3: TGTGCCAGCACCGGGAGTTTGGGCAATCAGCCCCAGCATTTT.